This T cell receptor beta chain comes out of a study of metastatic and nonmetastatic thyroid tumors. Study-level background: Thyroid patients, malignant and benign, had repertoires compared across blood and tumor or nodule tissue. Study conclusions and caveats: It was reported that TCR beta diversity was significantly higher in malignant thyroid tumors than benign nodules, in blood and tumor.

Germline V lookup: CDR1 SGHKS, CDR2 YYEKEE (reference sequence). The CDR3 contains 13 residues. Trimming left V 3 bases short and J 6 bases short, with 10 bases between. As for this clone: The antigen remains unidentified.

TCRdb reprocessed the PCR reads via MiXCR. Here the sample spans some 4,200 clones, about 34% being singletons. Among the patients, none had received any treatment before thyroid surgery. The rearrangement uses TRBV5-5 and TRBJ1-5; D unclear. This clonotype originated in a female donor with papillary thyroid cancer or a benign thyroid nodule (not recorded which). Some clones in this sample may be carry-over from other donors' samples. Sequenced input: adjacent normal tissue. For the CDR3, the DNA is TGTGCCAGCAGCTCACGGGGAACTCAGCCCCAGCATTTT. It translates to CASSSRGTQPQHF.